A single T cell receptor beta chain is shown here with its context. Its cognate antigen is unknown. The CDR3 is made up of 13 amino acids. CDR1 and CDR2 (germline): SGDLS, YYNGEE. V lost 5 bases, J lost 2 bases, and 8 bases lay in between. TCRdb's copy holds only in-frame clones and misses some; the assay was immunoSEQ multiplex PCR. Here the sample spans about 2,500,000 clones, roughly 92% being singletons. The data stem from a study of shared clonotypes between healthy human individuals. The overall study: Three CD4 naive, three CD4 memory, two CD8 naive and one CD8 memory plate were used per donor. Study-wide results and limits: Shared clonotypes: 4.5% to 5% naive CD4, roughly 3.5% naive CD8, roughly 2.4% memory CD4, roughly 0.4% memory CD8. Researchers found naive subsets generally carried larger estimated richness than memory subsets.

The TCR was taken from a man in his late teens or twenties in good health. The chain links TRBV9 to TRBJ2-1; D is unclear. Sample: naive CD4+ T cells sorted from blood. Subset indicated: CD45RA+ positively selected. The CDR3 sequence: CASSTDTYNEQFF. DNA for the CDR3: TGTGCCAGCAGTACGGATACCTACAATGAGCAGTTCTTC.